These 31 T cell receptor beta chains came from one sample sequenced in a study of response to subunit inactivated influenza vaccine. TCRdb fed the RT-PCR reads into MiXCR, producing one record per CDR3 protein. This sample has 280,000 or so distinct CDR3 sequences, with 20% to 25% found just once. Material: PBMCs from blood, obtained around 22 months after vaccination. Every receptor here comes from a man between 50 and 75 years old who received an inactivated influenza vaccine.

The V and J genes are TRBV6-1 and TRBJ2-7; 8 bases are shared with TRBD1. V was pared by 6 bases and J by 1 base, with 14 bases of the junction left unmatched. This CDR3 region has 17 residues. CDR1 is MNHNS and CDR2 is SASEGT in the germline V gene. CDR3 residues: CASSTHTQGARSYEQYF. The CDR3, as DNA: TGTGCCAGCAGCACCCACACGCAGGGGGCGCGGTCCTACGAGCAGTACTTC.

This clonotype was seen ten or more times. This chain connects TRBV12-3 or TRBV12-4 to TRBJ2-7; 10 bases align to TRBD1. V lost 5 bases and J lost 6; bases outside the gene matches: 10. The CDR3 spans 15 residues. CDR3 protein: CASSRPGQGYSEQYF. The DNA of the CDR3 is TGTGCCAGCAGTCGCCCGGGACAGGGGTATTCCGAGCAGTACTTC.

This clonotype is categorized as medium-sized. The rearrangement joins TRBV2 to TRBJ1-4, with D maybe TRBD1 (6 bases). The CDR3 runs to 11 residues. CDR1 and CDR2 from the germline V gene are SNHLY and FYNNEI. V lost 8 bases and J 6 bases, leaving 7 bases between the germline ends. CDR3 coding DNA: TGTGCCAGCTCAGGGGATGAAAAACTGTTTTTT. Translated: CASSGDEKLFF. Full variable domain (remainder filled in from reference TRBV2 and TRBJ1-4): EPEVTQTPSHQVTQMGQEVILRCVPISNHLYFYWYRQILGQKVEFLVSFYNNEISEKSEIFDDQFSVERPDGSNFTLKIRSTKLEDSAMYFCASSGDEKLFFGSGTQLSVL.

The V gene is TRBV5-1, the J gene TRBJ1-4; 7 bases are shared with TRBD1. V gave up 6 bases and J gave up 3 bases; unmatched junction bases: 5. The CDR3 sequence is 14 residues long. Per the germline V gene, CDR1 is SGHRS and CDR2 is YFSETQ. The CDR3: CASTVTGPNEKLFF. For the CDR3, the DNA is TGCGCCAGCACCGTGACAGGGCCTAATGAAAAACTGTTTTTT.

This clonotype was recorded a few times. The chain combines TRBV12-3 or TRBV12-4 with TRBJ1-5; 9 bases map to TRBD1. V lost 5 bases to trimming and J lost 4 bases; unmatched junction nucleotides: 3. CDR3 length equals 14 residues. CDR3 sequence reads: CASSGTGRNQPQHF. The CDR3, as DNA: TGTGCCAGCAGTGGGACAGGGCGAAATCAGCCCCAGCATTTT.

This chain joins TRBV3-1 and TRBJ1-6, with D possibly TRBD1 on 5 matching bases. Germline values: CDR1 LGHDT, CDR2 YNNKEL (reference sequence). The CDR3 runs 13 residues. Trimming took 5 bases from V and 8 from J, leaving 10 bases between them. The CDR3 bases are TGTGCCAGCAGCTTCAGGGACGATTCACCCCTCCACTTT. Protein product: CASSFRDDSPLHF.

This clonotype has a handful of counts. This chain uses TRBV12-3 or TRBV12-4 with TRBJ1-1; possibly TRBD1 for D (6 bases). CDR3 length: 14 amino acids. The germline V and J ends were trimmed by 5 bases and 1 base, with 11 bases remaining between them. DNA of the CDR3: TGTGCCAGCAGTAAGGGACACCCGAACACTGAAGCTTTCTTT. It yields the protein CASSKGHPNTEAFF.

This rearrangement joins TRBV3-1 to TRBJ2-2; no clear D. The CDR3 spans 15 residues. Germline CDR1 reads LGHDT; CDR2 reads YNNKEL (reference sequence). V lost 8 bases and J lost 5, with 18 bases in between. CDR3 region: CASRGGTMWTGELFF. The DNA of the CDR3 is TGTGCCAGCCGAGGCGGAACGATGTGGACCGGGGAGCTGTTTTTT.

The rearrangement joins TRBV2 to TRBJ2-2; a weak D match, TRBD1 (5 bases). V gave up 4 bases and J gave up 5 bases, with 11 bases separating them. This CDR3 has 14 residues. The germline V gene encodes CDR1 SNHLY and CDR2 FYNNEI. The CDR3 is CASSVGQVTGELFF. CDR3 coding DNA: TGTGCCAGCAGTGTGGGGCAGGTTACCGGGGAGCTGTTTTTT.

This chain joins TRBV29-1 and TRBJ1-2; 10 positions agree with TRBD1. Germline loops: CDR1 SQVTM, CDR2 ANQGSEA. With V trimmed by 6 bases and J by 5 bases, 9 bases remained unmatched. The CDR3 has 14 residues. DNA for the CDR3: TGCAGCGTGGGACAGGGGCCCCCTCTGTATGGCTACACCTTC. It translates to CSVGQGPPLYGYTF.

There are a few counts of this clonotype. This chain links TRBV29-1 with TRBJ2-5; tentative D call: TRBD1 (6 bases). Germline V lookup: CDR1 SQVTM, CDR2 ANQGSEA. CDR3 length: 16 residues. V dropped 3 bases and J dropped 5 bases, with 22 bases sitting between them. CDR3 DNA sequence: TGCAGCGTTGATGGGCTAGCAGGGGCCAAAGAGGAGACCCAGTACTTC. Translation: CSVDGLAGAKEETQYF.

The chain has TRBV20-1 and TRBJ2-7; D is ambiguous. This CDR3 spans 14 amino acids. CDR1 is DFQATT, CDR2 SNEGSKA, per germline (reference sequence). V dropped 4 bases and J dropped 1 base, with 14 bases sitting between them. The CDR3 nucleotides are TGCAGTGCTACGAGAGCTCAGAAATCCTACGAGCAGTACTTC. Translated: CSATRAQKSYEQYF.

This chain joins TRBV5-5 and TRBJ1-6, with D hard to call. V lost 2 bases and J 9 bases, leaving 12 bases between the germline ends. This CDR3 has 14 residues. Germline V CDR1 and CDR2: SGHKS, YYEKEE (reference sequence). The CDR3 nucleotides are TGTGCCAGCAGCTTAGGAATAGGGTTTTCACCCCTCCACTTT. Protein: CASSLGIGFSPLHF.

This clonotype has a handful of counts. The CDR3 loop is CASRFSGGGNQPQHF. The CDR3, as DNA: TGTGCAAGTCGCTTCTCGGGGGGAGGCAATCAGCCCCAGCATTTT. This chain joins TRBV12-2 and TRBJ1-5; TRBD1 reflects the table's D call only, with no check against the DNA. TRBV12-2 is given as a pseudogene. The CDR3 has 15 amino acids.

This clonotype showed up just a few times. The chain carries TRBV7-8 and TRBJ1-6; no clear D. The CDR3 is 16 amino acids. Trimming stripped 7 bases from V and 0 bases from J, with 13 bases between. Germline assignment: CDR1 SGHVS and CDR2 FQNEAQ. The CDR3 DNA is TGTGCCAGCACCGAGCTTTCGGGCTCCTATAATTCACCCCTCCACTTT. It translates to CASTELSGSYNSPLHF.

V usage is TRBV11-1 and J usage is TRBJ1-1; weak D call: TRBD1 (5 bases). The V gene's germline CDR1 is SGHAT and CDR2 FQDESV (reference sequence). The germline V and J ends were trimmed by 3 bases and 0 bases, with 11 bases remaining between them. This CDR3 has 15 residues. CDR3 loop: CASSFIGGVNTEAFF. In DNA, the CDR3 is TGTGCCAGCAGCTTTATTGGAGGGGTGAACACTGAAGCTTTCTTT.

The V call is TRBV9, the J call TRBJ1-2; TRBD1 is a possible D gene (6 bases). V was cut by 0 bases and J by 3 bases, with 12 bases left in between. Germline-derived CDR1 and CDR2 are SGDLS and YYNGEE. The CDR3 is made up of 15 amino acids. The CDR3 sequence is CASSVDGGIYYGYTF. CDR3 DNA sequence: TGTGCCAGCAGCGTAGATGGGGGCATATACTATGGCTACACCTTC.

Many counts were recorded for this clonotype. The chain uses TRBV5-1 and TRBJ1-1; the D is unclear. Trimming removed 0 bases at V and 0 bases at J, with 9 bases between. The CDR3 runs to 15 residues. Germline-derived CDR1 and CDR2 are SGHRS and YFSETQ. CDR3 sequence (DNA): TGCGCCAGCAGCTTGGCTGCCAGTATGAACACTGAAGCTTTCTTT. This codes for CASSLAASMNTEAFF.

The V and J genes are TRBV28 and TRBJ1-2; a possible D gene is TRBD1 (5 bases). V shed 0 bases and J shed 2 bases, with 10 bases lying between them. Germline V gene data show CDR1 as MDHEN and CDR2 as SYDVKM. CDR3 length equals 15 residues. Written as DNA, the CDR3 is TGTGCCAGCAGTTTATGGGGGACCAAAAACTATGGCTACACCTTC. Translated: CASSLWGTKNYGYTF.

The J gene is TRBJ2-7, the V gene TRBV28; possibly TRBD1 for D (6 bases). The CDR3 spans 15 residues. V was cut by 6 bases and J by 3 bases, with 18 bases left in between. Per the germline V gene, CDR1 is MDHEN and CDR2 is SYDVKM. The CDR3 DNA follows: TGTGCCAGCAGCCCTGTTCACAGGGCCTACTACGAGCAGTACTTC. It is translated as CASSPVHRAYYEQYF.

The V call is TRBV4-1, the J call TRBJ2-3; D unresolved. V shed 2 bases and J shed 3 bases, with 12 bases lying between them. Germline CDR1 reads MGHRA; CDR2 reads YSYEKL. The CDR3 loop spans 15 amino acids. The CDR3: CASSQSGLRTDTQYF. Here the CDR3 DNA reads TGCGCCAGCAGCCAATCAGGCTTGAGAACAGATACGCAGTATTTT.

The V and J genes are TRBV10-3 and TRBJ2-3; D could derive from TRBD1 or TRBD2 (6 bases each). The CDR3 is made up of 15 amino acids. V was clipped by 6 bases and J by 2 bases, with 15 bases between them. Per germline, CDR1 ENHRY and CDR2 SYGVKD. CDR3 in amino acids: CAISQPGAATDTQYF. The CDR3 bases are TGTGCCATCAGCCAGCCGGGGGCAGCCACAGATACGCAGTATTTT.

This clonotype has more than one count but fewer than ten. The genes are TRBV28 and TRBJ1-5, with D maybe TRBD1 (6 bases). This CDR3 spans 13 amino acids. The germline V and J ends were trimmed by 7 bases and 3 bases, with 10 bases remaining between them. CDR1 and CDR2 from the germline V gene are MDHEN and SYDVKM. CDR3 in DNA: TGTGCCAGCAAAGGACAGTACAATCAGCCCCAGCATTTT. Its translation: CASKGQYNQPQHF.

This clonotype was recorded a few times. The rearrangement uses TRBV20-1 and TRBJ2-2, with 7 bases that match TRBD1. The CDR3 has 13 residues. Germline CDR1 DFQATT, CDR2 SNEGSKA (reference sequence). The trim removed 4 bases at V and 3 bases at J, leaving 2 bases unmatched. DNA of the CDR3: TGCAGTGCTAAGACAGGGCACACCGGGGAGCTGTTTTTT. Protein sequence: CSAKTGHTGELFF.

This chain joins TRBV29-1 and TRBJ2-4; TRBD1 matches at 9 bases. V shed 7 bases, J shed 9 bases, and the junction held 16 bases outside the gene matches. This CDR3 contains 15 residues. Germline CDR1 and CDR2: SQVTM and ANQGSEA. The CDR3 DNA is TGCAGCGCGGCGGCGGGACAGGGTAGGGGGGGCATTCAGTACTTC. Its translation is CSAAAGQGRGGIQYF.

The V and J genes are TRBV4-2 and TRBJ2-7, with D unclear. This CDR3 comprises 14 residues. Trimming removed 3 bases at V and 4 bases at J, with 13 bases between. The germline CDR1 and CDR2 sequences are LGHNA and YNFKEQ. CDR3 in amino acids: CASSQDGEIYEQYF. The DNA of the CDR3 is TGTGCCAGCAGCCAGGACGGAGAGATTTACGAGCAGTACTTC.

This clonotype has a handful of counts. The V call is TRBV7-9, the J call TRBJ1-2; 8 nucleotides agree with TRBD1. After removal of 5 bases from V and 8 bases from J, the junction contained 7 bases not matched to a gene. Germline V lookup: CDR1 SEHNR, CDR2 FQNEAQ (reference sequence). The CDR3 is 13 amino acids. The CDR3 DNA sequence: TGTGCCAGCAGCCGTCCAGGGGGCGGAGGCTACACCTTC. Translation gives CASSRPGGGGYTF.

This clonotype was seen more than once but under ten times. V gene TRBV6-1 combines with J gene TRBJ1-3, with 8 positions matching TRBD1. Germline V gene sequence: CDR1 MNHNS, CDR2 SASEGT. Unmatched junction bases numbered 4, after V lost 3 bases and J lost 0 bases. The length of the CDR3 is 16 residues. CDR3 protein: CASSEGTGTSGNTIYF. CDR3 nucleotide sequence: TGTGCCAGCAGTGAGGGGACAGGCACCTCTGGAAACACCATATATTTT.

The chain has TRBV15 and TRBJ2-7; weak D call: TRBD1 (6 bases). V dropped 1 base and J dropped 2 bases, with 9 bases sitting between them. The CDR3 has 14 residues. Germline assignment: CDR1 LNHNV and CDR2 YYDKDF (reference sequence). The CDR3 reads CATSRGTGTYEQYF. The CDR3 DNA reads TGTGCCACCAGCAGAGGCACAGGGACCTACGAGCAGTACTTC.

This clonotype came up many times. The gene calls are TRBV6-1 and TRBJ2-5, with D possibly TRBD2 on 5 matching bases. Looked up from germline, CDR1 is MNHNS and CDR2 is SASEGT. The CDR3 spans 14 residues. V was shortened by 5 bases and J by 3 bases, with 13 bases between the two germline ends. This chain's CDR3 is CASSNLLGKETQYF. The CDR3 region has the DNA TGTGCCAGCAGTAATCTACTAGGAAAAGAGACCCAGTACTTC.

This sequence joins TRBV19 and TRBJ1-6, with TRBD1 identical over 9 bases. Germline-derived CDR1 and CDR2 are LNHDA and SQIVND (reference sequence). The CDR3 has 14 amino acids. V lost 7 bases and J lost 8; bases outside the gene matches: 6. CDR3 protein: CASTEDRGHSPLHF. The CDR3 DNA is TGTGCCAGTACCGAGGACAGGGGACATTCACCCCTCCACTTT.